A single sample gave rise to the 31 T cell receptor beta chains below, sequenced in a study of blood T cell repertoires in COVID-19. TCRdb's table, derived via immunoSEQ multiplex PCR, lists solely in-frame clones and lacks some. The sample has 14,000 or so clones; 80% to 90% are singletons. The sample consisted of peripheral blood. These receptors were collected from a woman aged 45-59 years with active or convalescent COVID-19.

The chain links TRBV6-9 to TRBJ2-3; TRBD2 aligns across 9 bases. There are 13 residues in the CDR3. Germline-derived CDR1 and CDR2 are MNHGY and SVAAGI. V shed 4 bases, J shed 7 bases, and the junction held 3 bases outside the gene matches. CDR3: CASSLAGAHTQYF. The CDR3 DNA reads as TGTGCCAGCAGTTTAGCGGGGGCGCATACGCAGTATTTT.

The V and J genes are TRBV2 and TRBJ2-2; D remains unclear. The CDR3 runs to 15 residues. Trimming pared 6 bases from V and 1 base from J, leaving 12 bases between. Germline assignment: CDR1 SNHLY and CDR2 FYNNEI. The CDR3 DNA is TGTGCCAGCAGCAAAAGCTTACTGAACACCGGGGAGCTGTTTTTT. Amino acid sequence: CASSKSLLNTGELFF.

Sample share makes this clone medium-sized (0.01 to 0.1%). V gene TRBV25-1 combines with J gene TRBJ1-1, with D perhaps matching TRBD1 (5 bases). CDR3 length: 15 amino acids. With 2 bases removed from V and 0 bases from J, the gap between germline ends came to 10 bases. Germline V gene sequence: CDR1 MGHDK, CDR2 SYGVNS. The CDR3 loop is CASSEETEMNTEAFF. The CDR3 nucleotides are TGTGCCAGCAGTGAAGAGACAGAAATGAACACTGAAGCTTTCTTT.

This clone occurred a few times. The CDR3 region has the DNA TGTGCCAGTAGTACGGGGGATACCTACGAGCAGTACTTC. It yields the protein CASSTGDTYEQYF. This chain uses TRBV19 with TRBJ2-7, with a tentative D call TRBD2 (6 bases). V lost 4 bases and J lost 2, with 9 bases in between. The CDR3 extends over 13 amino acids. Germline V lookup: CDR1 LNHDA, CDR2 SQIVND (reference sequence).

The chain joins TRBV5-1 to TRBJ1-6; TRBD1 aligns across 7 bases. CDR1 is SGHRS and CDR2 is YFSETQ in the germline V gene. The V and J ends lost 4 bases and 5 bases, in that order; junction bases with no gene match: 3. The CDR3 runs 14 residues. CDR3 nucleotide sequence: TGCGCCAGCAGCCAGGGACAGAATAATTCACCCCTCCACTTT. Encoded protein: CASSQGQNNSPLHF.

The gene calls are TRBV28 and TRBJ2-4, with D maybe TRBD1 (6 bases). CDR1 and CDR2 (germline): MDHEN, SYDVKM. The CDR3 has 14 amino acids. The V and J ends lost 6 bases and 2 bases respectively, with 11 bases between them. In DNA form, the CDR3 reads TGTGCCAGCAGCGCCACAGGGACCAAAAACATTCAGTACTTC. The encoded protein is CASSATGTKNIQYF.

The CDR3 DNA is TGTGCCATCGGACTAGCGGGAGAGGGGACAGATACGCAGTATTTT. The encoded protein is CAIGLAGEGTDTQYF. V gene TRBV10-3 combines with J gene TRBJ2-3; 13 nucleotides line up with TRBD2. This CDR3 has 15 amino acids. With 8 bases clipped from V and 3 bases from J, the junction kept 5 bases outside the gene matches. Germline V lookup: CDR1 ENHRY, CDR2 SYGVKD.

This clone was observed once. The chain recombines TRBV18 with TRBJ1-3; D is possibly TRBD1 (5 bases). Germline lookup yields CDR1 KGHSH and CDR2 LQKENI. V was cut by 5 bases and J by 0 bases, with 14 bases left in between. This CDR3 contains 16 residues. The CDR3 region has the DNA TGTGCCAGCTCAATACAGGCGGCTGGCTCTGGAAACACCATATATTTT. It specifies CASSIQAAGSGNTIYF.

The chain joins TRBV28 to TRBJ1-2; the match to TRBD1 covers 7 bases. This CDR3 contains 14 residues. Trimming removed 3 bases from V and 4 bases from J; junction bases left unmatched: 5. Germline CDR1 and CDR2: MDHEN and SYDVKM. This CDR3 is CASSLTGLGYGYTF. The CDR3 nucleotides are TGTGCCAGCAGTTTGACAGGGTTAGGCTATGGCTACACCTTC.

CDR3 DNA sequence: TGTGCCAGCAGCACCGGGCCAGTAGCGGGAGTCGGAGAGACCCAGTACTTC. The encoded protein is CASSTGPVAGVGETQYF. The chain links TRBV4-2 to TRBJ2-5, with 9 nucleotides matching TRBD2. After removal of 5 bases from V and 4 bases from J, the junction contained 14 bases not matched to a gene. CDR3 length: 17 residues. Germline V lookup: CDR1 LGHNA, CDR2 YNFKEQ.

This clone was recorded only once. This chain joins TRBV10-3 and TRBJ1-4, with 9 bases lining up with TRBD1. This CDR3 is 17 amino acids long. Germline loops: CDR1 ENHRY, CDR2 SYGVKD. With V trimmed by 6 bases and J by 3 bases, 11 bases remained unmatched. The DNA for the CDR3 is TGTGCCATCAGGCCCCGGGACAGGGAGAAGGCTAATGAAAAACTGTTTTTT. It translates to CAIRPRDREKANEKLFF.

V gene TRBV19 combines with J gene TRBJ1-5, with D perhaps matching TRBD1 (5 bases). Germline V lookup: CDR1 LNHDA, CDR2 SQIVND (reference sequence). V dropped 0 bases and J dropped 7 bases, with 10 bases sitting between them. CDR3 length equals 14 residues. The CDR3, as DNA: TGTGCCAGTAGTATAGAGCCGGGGGGACAGCCCCAGCATTTT. Translation gives CASSIEPGGQPQHF.

The chain uses TRBV28 and TRBJ1-5; D gene unclear. CDR1 is MDHEN and CDR2 is SYDVKM in the germline V gene. V was shortened by 3 bases and J by 7 bases, with 10 bases between the two germline ends. The CDR3 covers 13 residues. The CDR3 DNA sequence: TGTGCCAGCAGTTTGGCAGGTTGGCAGCCCCAGCATTTT. Translated, it gives CASSLAGWQPQHF.

The rearrangement links TRBV13 to TRBJ2-7, with TRBD1 matching over 7 bases. This CDR3 comprises 16 residues. V trimming: 4 bases; J trimming: 2 bases; junction bases outside the gene matches: 11. Germline CDR1 is PRHDT and CDR2 is FYEKMQ (reference sequence). The DNA of the CDR3 is TGTGCCAGCAGCTCAGACCTGGGACAGCGGCCCTACGAGCAGTACTTC. Protein: CASSSDLGQRPYEQYF.

This rearrangement joins TRBV18 to TRBJ2-7, with 7 bases identical to TRBD1. CDR1 is KGHSH, CDR2 LQKENI, per germline. V shed 2 bases and J 2 bases; nucleotides not matched to a gene: 15. This CDR3 has 18 amino acids. As DNA, the CDR3 is TGTGCCAGCTCACCAACAGGGGATATGTGGGCCAGTACCTACGAGCAGTACTTC. This translates into CASSPTGDMWASTYEQYF.

The V call is TRBV2, the J call TRBJ2-7; 8 bases match TRBD1. The V segment lost 6 bases and the J segment 7 bases; nucleotides outside the gene matches: 8. CDR3 length: 13 residues. CDR1 and CDR2 from the germline V gene are SNHLY and FYNNEI. The CDR3 sequence: CASRETGGGEQYF. In nucleotides, the CDR3 is TGTGCCAGCAGAGAAACAGGGGGAGGTGAGCAGTACTTC. Combining the CDR3 with reference TRBV2 and TRBJ2-7 gives the whole variable domain EPEVTQTPSHQVTQMGQEVILRCVPISNHLYFYWYRQILGQKVEFLVSFYNNEISEKSEIFDDQFSVERPDGSNFTLKIRSTKLEDSAMYFCASRETGGGEQYFGPGTRLTVT.

The chain couples TRBV11-1 to TRBJ2-3; 7 nucleotides align to TRBD2. The CDR3 is 13 amino acids. V shed 7 bases and J 6 bases; nucleotides not matched to a gene: 7. From germline, CDR1 is SGHAT and CDR2 FQDESV (reference sequence). The CDR3: CASNHIGGDTQYF. The CDR3 nucleotides read TGTGCCAGCAACCACATCGGGGGGGATACGCAGTATTTT.

The V call is TRBV15, the J call TRBJ1-1; D gene unclear. The CDR3 contains 16 residues. Per germline, CDR1 LNHNV and CDR2 YYDKDF (reference sequence). Trimming removed 4 bases at V and 4 bases at J, with 19 bases between. This CDR3 is CATSTRFGGLFTEAFF. CDR3 DNA: TGTGCCACCAGCACCCGCTTTGGAGGGTTATTCACTGAAGCTTTCTTT.

V gene TRBV19 combines with J gene TRBJ1-2; D not resolved. In germline, CDR1 is LNHDA, CDR2 SQIVND (reference sequence). The V end lost 6 bases, the J end lost 7 bases, and 12 bases lay between the germline ends. The CDR3 has 12 amino acids. The CDR3 region has the DNA TGTGCCAGTAGCGTCCTCACGGGTGGCTACACCTTC. Amino acids: CASSVLTGGYTF.

V gene TRBV21-1 combines with J gene TRBJ1-1. TRBV21-1 is given as a pseudogene. The CDR3 is 14 amino acids. The CDR3 reads CASSPGHGSTEAFF. For the CDR3, the DNA is TGTGCCAGCAGCCCCGGCCACGGGAGCACTGAAGCTTTCTTT.

The CDR3 loop is CASSLRGLGQGYGYTF. CDR3 nucleotide sequence: TGTGCCAGCAGCTTGAGGGGGTTGGGGCAGGGTTACGGCTACACCTTC. The J gene is TRBJ1-2, the V gene TRBV5-6, with D perhaps matching TRBD1 (6 bases). The CDR3 runs 16 residues. V was shortened by 1 base and J by 8 bases, with 21 bases between the two germline ends. Germline V gene sequence: CDR1 SGHDT, CDR2 YYEEEE.

V is TRBV5-1 and J is TRBJ2-7; D possibly corresponds to TRBD2 (5 bases). This CDR3 has 13 residues. Trimming removed 0 bases from V and 4 bases from J, with 8 bases in between. Germline values: CDR1 SGHRS, CDR2 YFSETQ. The CDR3 coding sequence is TGCGCCAGCAGCTTGGCCGGACTGTACGAGCAGTACTTC. This gives the protein CASSLAGLYEQYF.

This clone has only a few counts. This chain's CDR3 is CASSPPGDTMNTEAFF. The CDR3 DNA is TGTGCCAGCTCACCACCAGGTGACACCATGAACACTGAAGCTTTCTTT. This chain connects TRBV18 to TRBJ1-1, with D uncertain. Germline CDR1 and CDR2: KGHSH and LQKENI. V gave up 0 bases and J gave up 0 bases, with 11 bases separating them. This CDR3 has 16 residues.

The V gene is TRBV11-2, the J gene TRBJ1-5; 7 nucleotides match TRBD1. The germline V gene has CDR1 SGHAT and CDR2 FQNNGV. Trimming removed 5 bases from V and 0 bases from J; junction bases left unmatched: 4. The CDR3 runs 15 residues. The CDR3 spells CASSPRQGSNQPQHF. CDR3 DNA: TGTGCCAGCAGCCCCCGACAGGGTAGCAATCAGCCCCAGCATTTT.

With regard to this clone: One junction end disagrees with the germline gene, perhaps due to a read error. The V and J genes are TRBV5-1 and TRBJ1-1; D not resolved. CDR1 is SGHRS and CDR2 is YFSETQ in the germline V gene. The CDR3 sequence is 11 residues long. The CDR3 region is CASSVTRKRWF. The CDR3 nucleotides read TGCGCCAGCAGCGTCACAAGGAAGAGGTGGTTT.

The chain combines TRBV10-1 with TRBJ2-2; D may be TRBD2 (6 bases). Per the germline V gene, CDR1 is WNHNN and CDR2 is SYGVQD (reference sequence). The CDR3 is made up of 17 amino acids. Trimming took off 3 bases at V and 0 bases at J, with 14 bases between the two ends. The CDR3 sequence: CASSESTGRANTGELFF. In nucleotides, the CDR3 is TGCGCCAGCAGTGAATCGACCGGGAGAGCGAACACCGGGGAGCTGTTTTTT.

The chain uses TRBV7-9 and TRBJ1-2; TRBD1 is a possible D gene (5 bases). V dropped 3 bases and J dropped 8 bases, with 7 bases sitting between them. Germline CDR1 and CDR2: SEHNR and FQNEAQ (reference sequence). This CDR3 is built from 11 residues. The CDR3 spells CASSFGAGYTF. The CDR3, as DNA: TGTGCCAGCAGCTTTGGGGCCGGCTACACCTTC.

This chain connects TRBV28 to TRBJ2-7; D is undetermined. Germline CDR1 is MDHEN and CDR2 is SYDVKM. Trimming left V 3 bases short and J 0 bases short, with 15 bases between. The CDR3 spans 16 residues. CDR3 amino acids: CASSFSQTYSSYEQYF. The DNA for the CDR3 is TGTGCCAGCAGTTTCTCTCAGACATACAGCTCCTACGAGCAGTACTTC.

V gene TRBV27 combines with J gene TRBJ1-6; D not certain. Looked up from germline, CDR1 is MNHEY and CDR2 is SMNVEV (reference sequence). The V end was cut by 2 bases, the J end by 2 bases, with 10 bases between. This CDR3 is 16 amino acids long. CDR3 nucleotide sequence: TGTGCCAGCAGTTTAGACGCAACAGCCTATAATTCACCCCTCCACTTT. It translates to CASSLDATAYNSPLHF.

The CDR3 bases are TGTGCCAGCAGTCCCCGGGGGCGGGGGAGCTCCTACGAGCAGTACTTC. Its protein product is CASSPRGRGSSYEQYF. The chain recombines TRBV28 with TRBJ2-7; TRBD2 is a possible D gene (7 bases). V dropped 5 bases and J dropped 0 bases, with 17 bases sitting between them. The CDR3 is 16 amino acids. The germline CDR1 and CDR2 sequences are MDHEN and SYDVKM.

The CDR3 spells CASSLAGAYTEAFF. The CDR3 DNA reads as TGCGCCAGCAGCTTGGCAGGGGCGTACACTGAAGCTTTCTTT. The gene calls are TRBV5-1 and TRBJ1-1, with D possibly TRBD1 on 6 matching bases. There are 14 residues in the CDR3. V lost 0 bases to trimming and J lost 3 bases, with 9 bases between them. CDR1 and CDR2 (germline): SGHRS, YFSETQ.